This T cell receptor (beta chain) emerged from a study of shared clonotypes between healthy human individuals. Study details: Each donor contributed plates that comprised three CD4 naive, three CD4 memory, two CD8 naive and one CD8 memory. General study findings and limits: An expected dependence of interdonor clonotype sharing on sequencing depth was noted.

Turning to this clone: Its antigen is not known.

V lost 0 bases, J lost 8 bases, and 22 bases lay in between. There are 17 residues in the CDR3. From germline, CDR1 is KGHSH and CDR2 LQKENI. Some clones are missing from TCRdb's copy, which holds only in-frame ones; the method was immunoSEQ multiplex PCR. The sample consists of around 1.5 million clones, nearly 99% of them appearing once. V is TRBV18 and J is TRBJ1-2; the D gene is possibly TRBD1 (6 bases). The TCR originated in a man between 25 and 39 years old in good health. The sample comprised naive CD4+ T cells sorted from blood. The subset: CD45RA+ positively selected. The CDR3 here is CASSPPPGALFWDGYTF. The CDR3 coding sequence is TGTGCCAGCTCACCACCTCCAGGGGCCCTTTTCTGGGACGGCTACACCTTC.